The clone carrying this T cell receptor beta chain occurred many times. The data belong to a study of T cells in Graves' hyperthyroidism and ophthalmopathy. Looking at the study overall: Prior to any treatment, at the point of initial diagnosis, peripheral blood was collected.

TCR beta CDR3 region amplification was performed from RNA transcripts. HTBI primers were the set used in a first-round RT-PCR of the TCR CDR3. One entry per CDR3 protein results from TCRdb running MiXCR on the multiplex PCR reads. Of around 600,000 distinct CDR3 sequences listed, about 14% are singletons. Uncontrolled infection, other autoimmune disease, pregnancy or lactation barred patients from enrollment. In making diagnoses, clinical symptoms, serum thyroxine and TRAb, thyroid ultrasound and orbital computed tomography were all used. PBMCs were derived from approximately 10 ml fresh peripheral blood. The CDR3 spans 14 residues. CDR1 is SGHRS and CDR2 is YFSETQ in the germline V gene. J lost 5 bases, V lost 4 bases, and 2 bases had no gene match.

This TCR was sampled from a woman aged 50 to 65 with Graves' ophthalmopathy. J is TRBJ2-1 and V is TRBV5-1; 11 nucleotides match TRBD2. The specimen sequenced was blood. The CDR3 nucleotides are TGCGCCAGCAGCCGACTAGCGGGAAACAATGAGCAGTTCTTC. This gives the protein CASSRLAGNNEQFF.